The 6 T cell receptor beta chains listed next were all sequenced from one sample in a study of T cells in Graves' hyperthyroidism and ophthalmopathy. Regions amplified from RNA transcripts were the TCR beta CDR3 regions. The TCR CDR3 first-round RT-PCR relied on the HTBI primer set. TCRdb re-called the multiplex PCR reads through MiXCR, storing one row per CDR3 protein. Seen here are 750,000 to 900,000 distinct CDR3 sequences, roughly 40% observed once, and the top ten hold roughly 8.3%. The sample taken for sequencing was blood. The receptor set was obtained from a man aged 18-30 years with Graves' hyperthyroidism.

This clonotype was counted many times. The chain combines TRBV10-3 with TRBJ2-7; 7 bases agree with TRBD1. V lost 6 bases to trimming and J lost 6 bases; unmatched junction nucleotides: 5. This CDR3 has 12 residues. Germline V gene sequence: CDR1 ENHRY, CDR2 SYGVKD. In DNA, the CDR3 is TGTGCCATCAGCGGGGACAGCCCCGAGCAGTACTTC. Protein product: CAISGDSPEQYF.

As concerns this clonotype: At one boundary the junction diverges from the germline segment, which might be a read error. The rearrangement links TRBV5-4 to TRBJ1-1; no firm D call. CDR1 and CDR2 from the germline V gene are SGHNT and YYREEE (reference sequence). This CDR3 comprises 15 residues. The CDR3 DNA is TGCGCCAGCAGCCAAGAAAACGGAAGGAACACTGAAGCTTTCTTT. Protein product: CASSQENGRNTEAFF. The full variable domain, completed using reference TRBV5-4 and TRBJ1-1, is ETGVTQSPTHLIKTRGQQVTLRCSSQSGHNTVSWYQQALGQGPQFIFQYYREEENGRGNFPPRFSGLQFPNYSSELNVNALELDDSALYLCASSQENGRNTEAFFGQGTRLTVV.

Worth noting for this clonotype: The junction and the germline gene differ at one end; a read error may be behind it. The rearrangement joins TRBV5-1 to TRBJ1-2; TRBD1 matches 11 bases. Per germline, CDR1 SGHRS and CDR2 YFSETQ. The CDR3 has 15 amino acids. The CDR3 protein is CASSSGQGADYGYTF. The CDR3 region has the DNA TGTGCCAGCAGCTCTGGACAGGGGGCGGACTATGGCTACACCTTC.

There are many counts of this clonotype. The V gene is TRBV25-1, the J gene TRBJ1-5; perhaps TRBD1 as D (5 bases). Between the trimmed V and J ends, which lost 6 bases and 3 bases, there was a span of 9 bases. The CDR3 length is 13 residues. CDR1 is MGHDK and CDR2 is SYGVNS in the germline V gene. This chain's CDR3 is CASRGDHNQPQHF. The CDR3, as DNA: TGTGCCAGCAGGGGGGACCACAATCAGCCCCAGCATTTT.

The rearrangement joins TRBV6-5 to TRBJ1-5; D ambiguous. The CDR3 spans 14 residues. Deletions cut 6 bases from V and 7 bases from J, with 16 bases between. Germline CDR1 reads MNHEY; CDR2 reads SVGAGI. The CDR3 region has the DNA TGTGCCAGCAGCCTGGGAGGGCCGTTGCAGCCCCAGCATTTT. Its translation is CASSLGGPLQPQHF.

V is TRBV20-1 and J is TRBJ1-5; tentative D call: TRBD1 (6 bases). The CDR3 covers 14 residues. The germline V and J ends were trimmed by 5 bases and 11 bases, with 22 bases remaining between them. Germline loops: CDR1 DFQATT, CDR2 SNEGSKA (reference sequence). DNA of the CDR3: TGCAGTGCTTTGACCGGGACACTCCAAGAGACCCAGCATTTT. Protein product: CSALTGTLQETQHF.